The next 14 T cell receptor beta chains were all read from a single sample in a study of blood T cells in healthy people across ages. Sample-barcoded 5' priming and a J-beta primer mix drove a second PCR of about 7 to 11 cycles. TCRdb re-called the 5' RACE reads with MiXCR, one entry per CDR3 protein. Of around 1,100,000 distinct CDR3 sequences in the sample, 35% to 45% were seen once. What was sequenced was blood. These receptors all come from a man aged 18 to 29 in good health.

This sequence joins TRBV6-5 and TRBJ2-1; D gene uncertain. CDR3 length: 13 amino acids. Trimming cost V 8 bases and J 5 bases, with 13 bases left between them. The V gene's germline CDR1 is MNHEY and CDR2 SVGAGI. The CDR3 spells CASGPRMDNEQFF. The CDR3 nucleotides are TGTGCCAGCGGGCCGCGTATGGACAATGAGCAGTTCTTC.

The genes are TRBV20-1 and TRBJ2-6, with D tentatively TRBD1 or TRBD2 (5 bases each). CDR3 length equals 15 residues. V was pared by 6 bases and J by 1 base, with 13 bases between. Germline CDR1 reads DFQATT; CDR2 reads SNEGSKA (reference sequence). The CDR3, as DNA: TGCAGTGCCTGGGACCGCGAGTCTGGGGCCAACGTCCTGACTTTC. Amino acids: CSAWDRESGANVLTF.

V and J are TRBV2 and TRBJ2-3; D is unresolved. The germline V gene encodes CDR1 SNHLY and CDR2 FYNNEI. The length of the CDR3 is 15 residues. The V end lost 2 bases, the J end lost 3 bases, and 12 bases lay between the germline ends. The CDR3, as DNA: TGTGCCAGCAGTGAACGGCCTGGGAAAACAGATACGCAGTATTTT. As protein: CASSERPGKTDTQYF.

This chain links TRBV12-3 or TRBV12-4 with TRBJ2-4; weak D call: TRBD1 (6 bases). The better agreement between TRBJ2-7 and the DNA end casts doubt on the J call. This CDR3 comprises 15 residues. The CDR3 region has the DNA TGTGCCAGCAGTCTTAACCCCGAGGGGGCCTACGAGCAGTACTTC. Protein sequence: CASSLNPEGAYEQYF.

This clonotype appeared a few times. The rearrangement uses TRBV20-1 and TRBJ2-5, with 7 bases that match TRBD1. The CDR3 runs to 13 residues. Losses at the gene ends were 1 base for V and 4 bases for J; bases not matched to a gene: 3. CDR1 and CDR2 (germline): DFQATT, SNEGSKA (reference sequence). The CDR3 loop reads CSARVDRVETQYF. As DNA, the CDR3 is TGCAGTGCTAGAGTTGACAGGGTAGAGACCCAGTACTTC.

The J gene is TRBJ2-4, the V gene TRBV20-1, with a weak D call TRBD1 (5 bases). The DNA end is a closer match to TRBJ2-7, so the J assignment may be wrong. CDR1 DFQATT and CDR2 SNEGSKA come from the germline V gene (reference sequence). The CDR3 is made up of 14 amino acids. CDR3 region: CSARDPARVNEQYF. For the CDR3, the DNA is TGCAGTGCTAGAGATCCCGCCAGGGTGAACGAGCAGTACTTC.

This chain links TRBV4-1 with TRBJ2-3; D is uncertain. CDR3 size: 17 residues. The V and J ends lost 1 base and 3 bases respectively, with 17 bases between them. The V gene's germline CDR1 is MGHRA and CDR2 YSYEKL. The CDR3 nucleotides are TGCGCCAGCAGCCAAGCTGGCCCTTTTACGGCGACAGATACGCAGTATTTT. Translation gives CASSQAGPFTATDTQYF.

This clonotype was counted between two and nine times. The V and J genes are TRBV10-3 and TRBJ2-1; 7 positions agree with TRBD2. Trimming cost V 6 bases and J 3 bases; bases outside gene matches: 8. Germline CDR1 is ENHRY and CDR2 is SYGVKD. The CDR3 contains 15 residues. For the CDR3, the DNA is TGTGCCATCAGCCTAAGCGGGGCGGACTACAATGAGCAGTTCTTC. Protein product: CAISLSGADYNEQFF.

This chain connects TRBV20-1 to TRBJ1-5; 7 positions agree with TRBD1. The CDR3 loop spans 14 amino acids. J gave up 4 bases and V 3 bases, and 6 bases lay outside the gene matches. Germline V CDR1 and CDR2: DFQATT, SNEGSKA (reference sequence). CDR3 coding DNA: TGCAGTGCTAGTAGGGGGCCGGTAAATCAGCCCCAGCATTTT. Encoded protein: CSASRGPVNQPQHF.

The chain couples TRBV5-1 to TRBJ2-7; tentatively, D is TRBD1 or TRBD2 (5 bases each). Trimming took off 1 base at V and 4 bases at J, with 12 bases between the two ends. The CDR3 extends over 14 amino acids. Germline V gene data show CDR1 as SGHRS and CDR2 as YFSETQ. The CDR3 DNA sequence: TGCGCCAGCAGCTTGTCGGGACGGAATTACGAGCAGTACTTC. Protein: CASSLSGRNYEQYF.

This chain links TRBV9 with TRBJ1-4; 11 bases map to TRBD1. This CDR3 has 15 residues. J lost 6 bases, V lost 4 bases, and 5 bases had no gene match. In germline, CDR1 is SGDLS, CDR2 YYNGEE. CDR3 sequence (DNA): TGTGCCAGCAGCAGAGGGGGACAGGGGGATGAAAAACTGTTTTTT. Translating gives CASSRGGQGDEKLFF.

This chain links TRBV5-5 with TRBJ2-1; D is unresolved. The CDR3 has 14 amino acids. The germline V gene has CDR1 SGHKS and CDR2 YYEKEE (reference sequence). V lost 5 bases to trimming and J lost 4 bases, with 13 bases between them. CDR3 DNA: TGTGCCAGCAGGGAAGACGGGTTTTACAATGAGCAGTTCTTC. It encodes CASREDGFYNEQFF.

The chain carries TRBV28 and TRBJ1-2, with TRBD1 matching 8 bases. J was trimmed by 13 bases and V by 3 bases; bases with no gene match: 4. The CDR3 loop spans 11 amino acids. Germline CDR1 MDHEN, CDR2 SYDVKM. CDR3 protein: CASSLTGDGTF. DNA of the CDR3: TGTGCCAGCAGTTTGACAGGGGACGGCACCTTC.

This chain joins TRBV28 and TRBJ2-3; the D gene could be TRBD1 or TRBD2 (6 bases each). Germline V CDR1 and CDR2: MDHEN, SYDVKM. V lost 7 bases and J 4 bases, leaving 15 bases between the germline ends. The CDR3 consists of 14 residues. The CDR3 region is CASKRGPRADTQYF. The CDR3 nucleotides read TGTGCCAGCAAACGGGGGCCCCGGGCAGATACGCAGTATTTT.